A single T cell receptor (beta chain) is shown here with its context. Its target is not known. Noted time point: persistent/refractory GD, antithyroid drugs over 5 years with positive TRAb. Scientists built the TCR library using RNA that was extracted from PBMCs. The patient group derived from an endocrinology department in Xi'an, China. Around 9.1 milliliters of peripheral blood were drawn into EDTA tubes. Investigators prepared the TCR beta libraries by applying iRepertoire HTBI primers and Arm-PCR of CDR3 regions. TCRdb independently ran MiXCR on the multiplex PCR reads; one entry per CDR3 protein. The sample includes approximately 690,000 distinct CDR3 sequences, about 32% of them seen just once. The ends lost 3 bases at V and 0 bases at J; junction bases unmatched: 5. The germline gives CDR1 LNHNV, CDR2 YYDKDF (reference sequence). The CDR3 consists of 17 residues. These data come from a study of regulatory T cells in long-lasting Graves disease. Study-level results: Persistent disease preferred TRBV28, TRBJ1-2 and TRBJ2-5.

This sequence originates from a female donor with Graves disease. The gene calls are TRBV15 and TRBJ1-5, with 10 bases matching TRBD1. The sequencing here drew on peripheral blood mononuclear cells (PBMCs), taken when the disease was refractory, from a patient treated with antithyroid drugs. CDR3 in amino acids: CATSSGQGDYSNQPQHF. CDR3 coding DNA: TGTGCCACCAGCAGTGGACAGGGGGATTATAGCAATCAGCCCCAGCATTTT.